These 22 T cell receptor beta chains originate from one sample sequenced in a study of CD8+CD57+ T cells in acquired aplastic anemia. TCR beta VDJ combinations and CDR3 sequences were profiled from genomic DNA. Each CDR3 protein gets one entry after TCRdb re-called the reads with MiXCR. The profile shows 170,000 or so distinct CDR3 sequences, roughly 65% of them singletons. Individuals selected for sequencing had exhibited CD8+CD57+ cell expansion on flow cytometry. The sample comprised sorted CD4+, CD8+, or CD8+CD57+ T cells (not recorded which) from PBMCs. The source of these receptors is a human donor with aplastic anemia.

This clonotype was seen a few times. The chain couples TRBV7-3 to TRBJ2-5; 9 bases agree with TRBD2. Germline CDR1 and CDR2: SGHTA and FQGTGA. The J segment lost 2 bases and the V segment lost 4 bases, leaving 2 bases of the junction unmatched. The CDR3 runs 14 residues. The CDR3 DNA reads as TGTGCCAGCAGCTCCGCGGGAGGGCAAGAGACCCAGTACTTC. Its translation is CASSSAGGQETQYF.

The gene calls are TRBV4-1 and TRBJ1-2; tentatively, D is TRBD1 (5 bases). V lost 1 base and J lost 2, with 14 bases in between. This CDR3 contains 16 residues. Germline V gene lookup returns CDR1 MGHRA and CDR2 YSYEKL. The CDR3 DNA is TGCGCCAGCAGCCAAGGGGAAATGGGGACCAACTATGGCTACACCTTC. Its protein product is CASSQGEMGTNYGYTF.

This clonotype came up many times. The chain carries TRBV2 and TRBJ2-7, with a tentative D call TRBD1 (6 bases). This CDR3 is 13 amino acids long. V lost 5 bases and J lost 5, with 13 bases in between. CDR1 and CDR2 from the germline V gene are SNHLY and FYNNEI. The CDR3 DNA is TGTGCCAGCAGTTTATGGGCAGGGGACGAGCAGTACTTC. This gives the protein CASSLWAGDEQYF.

Many counts were recorded for this clonotype. V usage is TRBV5-1 and J usage is TRBJ1-1; tentative D call: TRBD1 (5 bases). Germline CDR1 is SGHRS and CDR2 is YFSETQ. V lost 6 bases and J lost 3, with 15 bases in between. CDR3 length: 14 residues. CDR3 nucleotide sequence: TGCGCCAGCAAGTTGGGGGGAGAGGACACTGAAGCTTTCTTT. It codes for CASKLGGEDTEAFF.

The CDR3 DNA sequence: TGTGCCAGCAGCGTCTCTGGGGCCAACGTCCTGACTTTC. This gives the protein CASSVSGANVLTF. The chain joins TRBV9 to TRBJ2-6; D uncertain. Germline assignment: CDR1 SGDLS and CDR2 YYNGEE. The CDR3 spans 13 residues. Trimming cost V 2 bases and J 0 bases, with 0 bases left between them. Variable domain in full (rest from reference TRBV9 and TRBJ2-6): DSGVTQTPKHLITATGQRVTLRCSPRSGDLSVYWYQQSLDQGLQFLIQYYNGEERAKGNILERFSAQQFPDLHSELNLSSLELGDSALYFCASSVSGANVLTFGAGSRLTVL.

The chain recombines TRBV7-8 with TRBJ1-3; D perhaps matches TRBD1 (5 bases). The CDR3 extends over 14 amino acids. V lost 5 bases and J 13 bases, leaving 21 bases between the germline ends. Germline CDR1 reads SGHVS; CDR2 reads FQNEAQ. The CDR3 loop is CASSAAGTASLIYF. In DNA form, the CDR3 reads TGTGCCAGCAGCGCCGCCGGGACGGCTTCTTTGATATATTTT.

V gene TRBV2 combines with J gene TRBJ2-5; the match to TRBD1 covers 11 bases. Gene TRBJ2-3 matches the end of the DNA better, so the J call may be wrong. The germline CDR1 and CDR2 sequences are SNHLY and FYNNEI. CDR3 length: 15 amino acids. CDR3 region: CASSVDRGRANTQYF. CDR3 nucleotides: TGTGCCAGCAGTGTGGACAGGGGGCGTGCGAATACGCAGTATTTT.

This clonotype has at least ten counts. The chain carries TRBV4-1 and TRBJ1-2; 7 nucleotides match TRBD1. This CDR3 has 17 residues. V dropped 6 bases and J dropped 5; count of bases not matched to a gene: 18. Looked up from germline, CDR1 is MGHRA and CDR2 is YSYEKL. CDR3 region: CASSPRQGQSAGYGYTF. CDR3 nucleotides: TGCGCCAGCAGTCCCCGACAGGGCCAGTCGGCGGGGTATGGCTACACCTTC.

In DNA, the CDR3 is TGTGCCAGCAGACCGGAGTCCTACGAGCAGTACTTC. This encodes CASRPESYEQYF. This chain uses TRBV2 with TRBJ2-7; D remains unclear. Germline CDR1 and CDR2: SNHLY and FYNNEI. Trimming took 6 bases from V and 1 from J, leaving 7 bases between them. The length of the CDR3 is 12 residues.

There are many counts of this clonotype. The chain combines TRBV20-1 with TRBJ1-1; no clear D. The germline V gene encodes CDR1 DFQATT and CDR2 SNEGSKA (reference sequence). The CDR3 runs to 15 residues. V shed 0 bases and J shed 3 bases, with 14 bases lying between them. CDR3 sequence (DNA): TGCAGTGCTAGAGATCAGGAGGGATCAGACACTGAAGCTTTCTTT. It encodes CSARDQEGSDTEAFF.

This chain uses TRBV7-2 with TRBJ2-2; D is perhaps TRBD1 (7 bases). The CDR3 is 17 residues long. Per germline, CDR1 SGHTA and CDR2 FQGNSA. Trimming shortened V by 3 bases and J by 4 bases, and 18 bases separated the two germline ends. Written as DNA, the CDR3 is TGTGCCAGCAGCTTTGGTCAGGGGGGCCGGGGCACCGGGGAGCTGTTTTTT. Translated, it gives CASSFGQGGRGTGELFF.

The sample holds many counts of this clonotype. This sequence joins TRBV6-5 and TRBJ1-1; maybe TRBD1 (5 bases). The CDR3 is 16 amino acids. Per germline, CDR1 MNHEY and CDR2 SVGAGI. V was shortened by 2 bases and J by 0 bases, with 13 bases between the two germline ends. CDR3: CASSYGGRPMNTEAFF. In nucleotides, the CDR3 is TGTGCCAGCAGTTACGGGGGACGGCCAATGAACACTGAAGCTTTCTTT.

This chain uses TRBV2 with TRBJ2-1, with TRBD2 identical over 7 bases. V lost 8 bases and J lost 7; bases outside the gene matches: 2. Germline V lookup: CDR1 SNHLY, CDR2 FYNNEI. This CDR3 is 11 amino acids long. The CDR3 bases are TGTGCCAGCGGGCGGGGGAATGAGCAGTTCTTC. It is translated as CASGRGNEQFF.

This chain connects TRBV29-1 to TRBJ1-1, with D possibly being TRBD1 (6 bases). This CDR3 is 16 amino acids long. V was pared by 5 bases and J by 0 bases, with 19 bases between. Germline V gene data show CDR1 as SQVTM and CDR2 as ANQGSEA. The CDR3 sequence: CSVSGGDKGLNTEAFF. The CDR3 nucleotides are TGCAGCGTTTCAGGTGGGGACAAGGGGCTGAACACTGAAGCTTTCTTT.

The gene calls are TRBV10-3 and TRBJ2-1; 9 nucleotides match TRBD2. Trimming took 5 bases from V and 2 from J; bases not matched to a gene: 25. Germline V gene data show CDR1 as ENHRY and CDR2 as SYGVKD. The CDR3 runs 22 residues. The CDR3 DNA follows: TGTGCCATCAGTACAAAGAGAGATAGTAGCGGGAGAGTCAGTAAGCCCTACAATGAGCAGTTCTTC. Its protein is CAISTKRDSSGRVSKPYNEQFF.

The chain couples TRBV7-2 to TRBJ2-7; TRBD2 might be the D (6 bases). The CDR3 length is 14 residues. Germline values: CDR1 SGHTA, CDR2 FQGNSA. The V and J ends lost 6 bases and 4 bases respectively, with 16 bases between them. The CDR3 DNA follows: TGTGCCAGCAGACCTCTGCGGGGTAGGTACGAGCAGTACTTC. Its translation is CASRPLRGRYEQYF.

The chain carries TRBV9 and TRBJ2-3; D possibly matches TRBD1 or TRBD2 (5 bases each). The CDR3 runs to 14 residues. Trimming shortened V by 0 bases and J by 2 bases, and 7 bases separated the two germline ends. In germline, CDR1 is SGDLS, CDR2 YYNGEE. CDR3 sequence reads: CASSVAGTTDTQYF. The CDR3 nucleotides read TGTGCCAGCAGCGTAGCTGGGACCACAGATACGCAGTATTTT.

The chain carries TRBV29-1 and TRBJ1-5; D ambiguous. V lost 0 bases and J 1 base, leaving 10 bases between the germline ends. The CDR3 contains 15 residues. CDR1 and CDR2 from the germline V gene are SQVTM and ANQGSEA. The CDR3 bases are TGCAGCGTTGAAGAATCGGGCGGCAGCAATCAGCCCCAGCATTTT. This sequence encodes CSVEESGGSNQPQHF. Supplemented by reference TRBV29-1 and TRBJ1-5, the full variable domain reads SAVISQKPSRDICQRGTSLTIQCQVDSQVTMMFWYRQQPGQSLTLIATANQGSEATYESGFVIDKFPISRPNLTFSTLTVSNMSPEDSSIYLCSVEESGGSNQPQHFGDGTRLSIL.

This chain joins TRBV9 and TRBJ2-2; D is possibly TRBD2 (6 bases). Looked up from germline, CDR1 is SGDLS and CDR2 is YYNGEE. This CDR3 is built from 15 residues. Trimming stripped 4 bases from V and 1 base from J, with 11 bases between. As DNA, the CDR3 is TGTGCCAGCAGCAGAGCGGAGGGGAACACCGGGGAGCTGTTTTTT. It codes for CASSRAEGNTGELFF.

The gene calls are TRBV4-1 and TRBJ1-3; D ambiguous. Germline V gene lookup returns CDR1 MGHRA and CDR2 YSYEKL. The CDR3 consists of 17 residues. Trimming left V 2 bases short and J 0 bases short, with 14 bases between. CDR3 bases: TGCGCCAGCAGCCAAATGTATTGGGCTTACTCTGGAAACACCATATATTTT. Translated: CASSQMYWAYSGNTIYF.

J is TRBJ1-2 and V is TRBV7-8; D remains ambiguous. CDR3 length: 14 residues. The ends were cut back, 4 bases at V and 1 base at J, with 10 bases in the middle. CDR1 SGHVS and CDR2 FQNEAQ come from the germline V gene. CDR3 nucleotide sequence: TGTGCCAGCAGCTCCCGTGAGGATAACTATGGCTACACCTTC. It yields the protein CASSSREDNYGYTF. The complete variable domain, with remaining parts taken from reference TRBV7-8 and TRBJ1-2, reads GAGVSQSPRYKVAKRGQDVALRCDPISGHVSLFWYQQALGQGPEFLTYFQNEAQLDKSGLPSDRFFAERPEGSVSTLKIQRTQQEDSAVYLCASSSREDNYGYTFGSGTRLTVV.

This clonotype showed up many times. The rearrangement uses TRBV2 and TRBJ2-3, with D possibly matching TRBD2 (7 bases). The germline V and J ends were trimmed by 5 bases and 1 base, with 22 bases remaining between them. The germline V gene has CDR1 SNHLY and CDR2 FYNNEI. The CDR3 totals 18 residues. The CDR3 region is CASSPPRWGGAGTDTQYF. The CDR3 DNA sequence: TGTGCCAGCAGTCCTCCAAGATGGGGGGGGGCCGGCACAGATACGCAGTATTTT.